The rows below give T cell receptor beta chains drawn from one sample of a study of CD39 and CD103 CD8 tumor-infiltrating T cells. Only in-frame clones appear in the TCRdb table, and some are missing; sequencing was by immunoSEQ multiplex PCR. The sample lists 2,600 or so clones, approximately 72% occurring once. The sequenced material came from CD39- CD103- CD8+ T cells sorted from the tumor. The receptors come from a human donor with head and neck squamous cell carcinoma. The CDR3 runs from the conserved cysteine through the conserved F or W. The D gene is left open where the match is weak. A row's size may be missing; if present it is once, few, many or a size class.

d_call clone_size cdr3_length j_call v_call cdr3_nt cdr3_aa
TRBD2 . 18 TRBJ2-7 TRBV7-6 TGTGCCAGCAGTCCTACCCTCTACGGGGGGGCGGGCCTCCACGAGCAGTACTTC CASSPTLYGGAGLHEQYF
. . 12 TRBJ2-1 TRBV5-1 TGCGCCAGCAGCTTGAATTCGGGGGAGCAGTTCTTC CASSLNSGEQFF
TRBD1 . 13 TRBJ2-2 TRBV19 TGTGCCACCTCGGACAGGGCGGACGGGGAGCTGTTTTTT CATSDRADGELFF
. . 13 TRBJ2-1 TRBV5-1 TGCGCCAGCAGCTTGTCATCCTACAATGAGCAGTTCTTC CASSLSSYNEQFF
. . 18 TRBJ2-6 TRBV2 TGTGCCAGCAGCGGCAGGGGCTCCCTTCTGCCAGGGGCCAACGTCCTGACTTTC CASSGRGSLLPGANVLTF
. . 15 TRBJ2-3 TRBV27 TGTGCCAGCAGTTTATCAGGGGTGTCCACAGATACGCAGTATTTT CASSLSGVSTDTQYF
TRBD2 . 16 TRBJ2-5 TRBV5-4 TGTGCCAGCAGCTTGAAGGGCGGGGGGGTATTGGAGACCCAGTACTTC CASSLKGGGVLETQYF
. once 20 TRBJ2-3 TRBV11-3 TGTGCCAGCAGCTTAGGGGGGGACTTCCGAATCTCACGAGGCACAGATACGCAGTATTTT CASSLGGDFRISRGTDTQYF
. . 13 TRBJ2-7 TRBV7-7 TGTGCTAGCAGCCGGGACCTAAGCTACGAGCAGTACTTC CASSRDLSYEQYF
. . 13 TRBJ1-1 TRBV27 TGTGCCAGCAGTTTGTACAAAGACACTGAAGCTTTCTTT CASSLYKDTEAFF
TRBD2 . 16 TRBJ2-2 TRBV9 TGTGCCAGCAGCGTAGCTAGCGGGACTGGGCCTAGAGAGCTGTTTTTT CASSVASGTGPRELFF
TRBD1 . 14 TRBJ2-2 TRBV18 TGTGCCAGCTCATCGGCCGGGACAGTCGGGGAGCTGTTTTTT CASSSAGTVGELFF
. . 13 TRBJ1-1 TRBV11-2 TGTGCCAGCAGCTTAGATATGGGGAGGGGAGCTTTCTTT CASSLDMGRGAFF
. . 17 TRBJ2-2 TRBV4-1 TGCGCCAGCAGCCAAGTTTGGGGTTCGGTGGACACCGGGGAGCTGTTTTTT CASSQVWGSVDTGELFF
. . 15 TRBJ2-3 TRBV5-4 TGTGCCAGCACCCGTCCTGAAGCTACCACAGATACGCAGTATTTT CASTRPEATTDTQYF
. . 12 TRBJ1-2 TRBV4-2 TGTGCCAGCAGCCAAGAAGGGCCTGGCTACACCTTC CASSQEGPGYTF
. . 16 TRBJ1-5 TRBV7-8 TGTGCCAGCAGCTTCGGCGGGGACGTCCGGAATCAGCCCCAGCATTTT CASSFGGDVRNQPQHF
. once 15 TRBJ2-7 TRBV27 TGTGCCAGCAGCTCCTCCGGGACAAGCTACTACGAGCAGTACTTC CASSSSGTSYYEQYF
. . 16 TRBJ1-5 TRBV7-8 TGTGCCAGCAGCTTAGAAGGGGACTTACCCAATCAGCCCCAGCATTTT CASSLEGDLPNQPQHF
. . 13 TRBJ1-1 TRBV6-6 TGTGCCAGCAGCGGGGCATGGAACACTGAAGCTTTCTTT CASSGAWNTEAFF
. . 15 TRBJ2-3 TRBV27 TGTGCCAGCAGTTTACAGGGGGGGCGCACAGATACGCAGTATTTT CASSLQGGRTDTQYF
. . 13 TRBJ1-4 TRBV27 TGTGCCAGCAGTGCTTTGGGTAATGAAAAACTGTTTTTT CASSALGNEKLFF
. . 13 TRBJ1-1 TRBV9 TGTGCCAGCAGCGTTTGGGAGAACACTGAAGCTTTCTTT CASSVWENTEAFF
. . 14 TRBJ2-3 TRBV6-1 TGTGCCAGCAGTGAAGGACCGACGACAGATACGCAGTATTTT CASSEGPTTDTQYF
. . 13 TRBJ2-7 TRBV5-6 TGTGCCAGCAGCTTGGGGGTTTCTGACGAGCAGTACTTC CASSLGVSDEQYF
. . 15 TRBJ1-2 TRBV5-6 TGTGCCAGCAGCTTTTCTGCCACTTACAGGGATGGCTACACCTTC CASSFSATYRDGYTF
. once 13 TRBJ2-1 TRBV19 TGTGCCAGTAGTTCTCGATCTAGCGACCGACAGTTCTTC CASSSRSSDRQFF
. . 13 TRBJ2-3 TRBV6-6 TGTGCCAGCAGTTACTCAGTCACAGATACGCAGTATTTT CASSYSVTDTQYF
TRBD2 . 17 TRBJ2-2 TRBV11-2 TGTGCCAGCAGCCCCCAGGTAGCGGGGGGGCCAAACGGGGAGCTGTTTTTT CASSPQVAGGPNGELFF
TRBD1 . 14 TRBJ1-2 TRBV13 TGTGCCAGCAGCTTAGGGACAGGGAGCTATGGCTACACCTTC CASSLGTGSYGYTF
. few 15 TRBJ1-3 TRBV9 TGTGCCAGCAGCGCAGACGCAGGGGCCGGAAACACCATATATTTT CASSADAGAGNTIYF
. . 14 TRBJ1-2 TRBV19 TGTGCCAGTAGCCCGAGCGGGTTTAACTATGGCTACACCTTC CASSPSGFNYGYTF
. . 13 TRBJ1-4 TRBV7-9 TGTGCCAGCAGCTTAAGTATGAATGAAAAACTGTTTTTT CASSLSMNEKLFF
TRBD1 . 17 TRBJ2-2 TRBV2 TGTGCCACCCCGGGACAGGGGGCGGAAAGACTTACCGGGGAGCTGTTTTTT CATPGQGAERLTGELFF
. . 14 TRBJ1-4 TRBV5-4 TGTGCCAGCAGCTTAGGGGGAGTTAATGAAAAACTGTTTTTT CASSLGGVNEKLFF
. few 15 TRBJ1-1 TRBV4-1 TGCGCCAGCAGCCAAGATGCCGCGTGGAACACTGAAGCTTTCTTT CASSQDAAWNTEAFF
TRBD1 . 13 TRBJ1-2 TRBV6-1 TGTGCCAGCGAGTGGACAGGGTTGAATGGCTACACCTTC CASEWTGLNGYTF
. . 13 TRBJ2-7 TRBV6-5 TGTGCCAGCAGTTCCACCTTCTCCTACGAGCAGTACTTC CASSSTFSYEQYF
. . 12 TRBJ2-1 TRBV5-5 TGTGCCAGCAGCCTAGGAGGACATGAGCAGTTCTTC CASSLGGHEQFF
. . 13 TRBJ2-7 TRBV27 TGTGCCAGCAGTTTCACCCGGGAGTTCGAGCAGTACTTC CASSFTREFEQYF
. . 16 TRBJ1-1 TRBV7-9 TGTGCCAGCAGCTTATCTTCGACAGTAAGGGGGACTGAAGCTTTCTTT CASSLSSTVRGTEAFF
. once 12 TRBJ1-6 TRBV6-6 TGTGCCAGCAGTCCCGTGGGGGGATCCCTCCACTTT CASSPVGGSLHF
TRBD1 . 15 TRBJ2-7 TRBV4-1 TGCGCCAGCAGCCACGAGGACAGGGAAGCCTACGAGCAGTACTTC CASSHEDREAYEQYF
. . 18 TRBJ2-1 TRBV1 TGCACCAGCAGCCAAGATTCTAGCGGGGGACCTCAATACAATGAGCAGTTCTTC CTSSQDSSGGPQYNEQFF
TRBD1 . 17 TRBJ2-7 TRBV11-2 TGTGCCAGCAGCTTAGACGTATTCGGGGACAGCTCCTACGAGCAGTACTTC CASSLDVFGDSSYEQYF
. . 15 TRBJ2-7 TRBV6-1 TGTGCCAGCAGTGAATTTGGCAGAGACTCCTACGAGCAGTACTTC CASSEFGRDSYEQYF
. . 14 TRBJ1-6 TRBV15 TGTGCCACCAGCAGAGATTGGCAGGTTCCACCCCTCCACTTT CATSRDWQVPPLHF
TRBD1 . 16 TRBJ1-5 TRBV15 TGTGCCACCAGCCTCCTACGGGACAGGGGGAATCAGCCCCAGCATTTT CATSLLRDRGNQPQHF
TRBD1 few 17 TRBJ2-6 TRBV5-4 TGTGCCAGCGACGACGGACAGGGAATCTCTGGGGCCAACGTCCTGACTTTC CASDDGQGISGANVLTF